Following are 7 T cell receptor beta chains from one sample sequenced in a study of blood T cell repertoires in COVID-19. TCRdb keeps only in-frame clones here, not all; method: immunoSEQ multiplex PCR. The table has 50,000 to 65,000 clones, just over 85% seen once. Specimen: peripheral blood. The receptors were sampled from a man in his sixties with acute or convalescent COVID-19.

The genes are TRBV7-8 and TRBJ1-2, with TRBD1 matching 8 bases. The CDR3 extends over 13 amino acids. The germline gives CDR1 SGHVS, CDR2 FQNEAQ. V was pared by 5 bases and J by 8 bases, with 7 bases of the junction left unmatched. CDR3 loop: CASSLGDRHGYTF. CDR3 nucleotides: TGTGCCAGCAGCCTCGGGGACAGGCACGGCTACACCTTC.

The chain carries TRBV3-1 (or the pseudogene TRBV3-2) and TRBJ2-1, with 12 bases aligning to TRBD2. Germline CDR1 and CDR2: LGHDT and YNNKEL (reference sequence). The V gene end was trimmed by 4 bases and the J gene end by 0 bases; junction bases not matched to a gene: 7. The CDR3 length is 18 residues. The CDR3 bases are TGTGCCAGCAGCCCGGGACTAGCGGGCTGGAGCTCCTACAATGAGCAGTTCTTC. Protein product: CASSPGLAGWSSYNEQFF.

The sample holds one count of this clone. The rearrangement joins TRBV5-4 to TRBJ2-6; D is perhaps TRBD1 (5 bases). The CDR3 contains 15 residues. Trimming pared 1 base from V and 3 bases from J, leaving 8 bases between. Per germline, CDR1 SGHNT and CDR2 YYREEE (reference sequence). The CDR3 reads CASSLSGFGANVLTF. The CDR3 DNA follows: TGTGCCAGCAGCTTGTCAGGGTTTGGGGCCAACGTCCTGACTTTC.

This clone was observed a handful of times. The gene calls are TRBV5-1 and TRBJ1-2; 7 bases are shared with TRBD1. The CDR3 runs to 13 residues. Per the germline V gene, CDR1 is SGHRS and CDR2 is YFSETQ. The ends lost 0 bases at V and 8 bases at J; junction bases unmatched: 4. CDR3 bases: TGCGCCAGCAGCTTGGAGGGACAGAGAGGCTACACCTTC. It is translated as CASSLEGQRGYTF.

The chain is built from TRBV19 and TRBJ2-5; tentatively, D is TRBD2 (6 bases). Germline V gene lookup returns CDR1 LNHDA and CDR2 SQIVND (reference sequence). The CDR3 runs to 17 residues. V lost 3 bases and J lost 5, with 22 bases in between. The CDR3 spells CASSMLTLPGRRETQYF. The CDR3 bases are TGTGCCAGTAGTATGCTAACTCTACCAGGGAGGAGGGAGACCCAGTACTTC.

J is TRBJ2-1 and V is TRBV11-2; 9 nucleotides align to TRBD1. The ends lost 1 base at V and 4 bases at J; junction bases unmatched: 2. The CDR3 is 15 amino acids. Germline values: CDR1 SGHAT, CDR2 FQNNGV. CDR3 protein: CASSLGTGVYNEQFF. DNA for the CDR3: TGTGCCAGCAGCTTAGGGACAGGGGTTTACAATGAGCAGTTCTTC.

CDR3 sequence reads: CASSQDWPGGDTDTQYF. CDR3 nucleotides: TGTGCCAGCAGCCAAGATTGGCCTGGCGGGGATACAGATACGCAGTATTTT. The chain joins TRBV3-1 (or the pseudogene TRBV3-2) to TRBJ2-3; D is perhaps TRBD2 (6 bases). This CDR3 region has 17 residues. Germline assignment: CDR1 LGHDT and CDR2 YNNKEL (reference sequence). V gave up 0 bases and J gave up 3 bases, with 16 bases separating them.